The 20 T cell receptor beta chains in this list originate from one sample, sequenced in a study of CD8 T cells in Susac syndrome. Reverse transcription of about 0.45 to 1 ug RNA was performed with random hexamers. TCRdb used MiXCR to reprocess the immunoSEQ multiplex PCR reads, holding one entry per CDR3 protein. The repertoire holds some 140,000 distinct CDR3 sequences, with just under 95% as singletons. Sequencing was carried out using CD8+ T cells from PBMCs. The receptors originated from a human donor with Susac syndrome.

The chain combines TRBV11-2 with TRBJ2-7, with a weak D call TRBD1 (5 bases). V gave up 7 bases and J gave up 9 bases, with 16 bases separating them. Germline V gene lookup returns CDR1 SGHAT and CDR2 FQNNGV. The CDR3 consists of 12 residues. DNA for the CDR3: TGTGCCAGCAACCTAGAAGGGGTAGGGCAGTACTTC. It specifies CASNLEGVGQYF.

V and J are TRBV28 and TRBJ2-3, with D perhaps given as TRBD1 or TRBD2 (6 bases each). The ends were cut back, 10 bases at V and 2 bases at J, with 16 bases in the middle. This CDR3 is built from 14 residues. The germline CDR1 and CDR2 sequences are MDHEN and SYDVKM. The CDR3 nucleotides are TGTGCCACGGGCGGGGCAGGGGCCACAGATACGCAGTATTTT. It codes for CATGGAGATDTQYF.

The chain has TRBV15 and TRBJ1-5; no definite D call. CDR3 length: 14 residues. V was clipped by 2 bases and J by 2 bases, with 7 bases between them. Germline-derived CDR1 and CDR2 are LNHNV and YYDKDF (reference sequence). This CDR3 reads CATSRTKGNQPQHF. The CDR3 DNA sequence: TGTGCCACCAGCAGAACCAAGGGCAATCAGCCCCAGCATTTT. Supplemented by reference TRBV15 and TRBJ1-5, the full variable domain reads DAMVIQNPRYQVTQFGKPVTLSCSQTLNHNVMYWYQQKSSQAPKLLFHYYDKDFNNEADTPDNFQSRRPNTSFCFLDIRSPGLGDTAMYLCATSRTKGNQPQHFGDGTRLSIL.

This chain connects TRBV20-1 to TRBJ1-2; D perhaps matches TRBD1 (6 bases). V was clipped by 1 base and J by 6 bases, with 12 bases between them. Germline CDR1 reads DFQATT; CDR2 reads SNEGSKA (reference sequence). The CDR3 runs 13 residues. The CDR3 here is CSARVTGPHGYTF. The DNA of the CDR3 is TGCAGTGCTAGAGTCACAGGGCCCCATGGCTACACCTTC.

The chain carries TRBV2 and TRBJ2-1; the match to TRBD2 covers 7 bases. The CDR3 totals 15 residues. From germline, CDR1 is SNHLY and CDR2 FYNNEI. V shed 3 bases and J 5 bases; nucleotides not matched to a gene: 7. For the CDR3, the DNA is TGTGCCAGCAGTGACTTGGCTAGCGGAAACAATGAGCAGTTCTTC. Translating it yields CASSDLASGNNEQFF.

This chain uses TRBV13 with TRBJ1-2, with 7 bases aligning to TRBD1. The CDR3 consists of 13 residues. Trimming at V came to 5 bases and at J to 2 bases, leaving 2 bases not matched to a gene. From germline, CDR1 is PRHDT and CDR2 FYEKMQ (reference sequence). The CDR3 sequence is CASSRGQNYGYTF. The DNA for the CDR3 is TGTGCCAGCAGCCGGGGACAGAACTATGGCTACACCTTC. The full variable domain, with the rest looked up from reference TRBV13 and TRBJ1-2, is AAGVIQSPRHLIKEKRETATLKCYPIPRHDTVYWYQQGPGQDPQFLISFYEKMQSDKGSIPDRFSAQQFSDYHSELNMSSLELGDSALYFCASSRGQNYGYTFGSGTRLTVV.

This rearrangement joins TRBV19 to TRBJ2-7; TRBD2 matches 10 bases. Looked up from germline, CDR1 is LNHDA and CDR2 is SQIVND (reference sequence). J was trimmed by 2 bases and V by 3 bases; bases with no gene match: 1. This CDR3 contains 14 residues. The CDR3 DNA is TGTGCCAGTAGTATCGGACTAGCGGCCTACGAGCAGTACTTC. It codes for CASSIGLAAYEQYF.

This clonotype was picked up one time. The chain carries TRBV15 and TRBJ1-5; no definite D call. Germline assignment: CDR1 LNHNV and CDR2 YYDKDF (reference sequence). V lost 1 base and J 0 bases, leaving 7 bases between the germline ends. The CDR3 is 15 residues long. Here the CDR3 DNA reads TGTGCCACCAGCAGAGCGGTAGTTAGCAATCAGCCCCAGCATTTT. Translated, it gives CATSRAVVSNQPQHF.

The rearrangement uses TRBV12-3 or TRBV12-4 and TRBJ2-5, with 10 bases matching TRBD2. Trimming cost V 5 bases and J 3 bases; bases outside gene matches: 9. CDR3 size: 16 residues. This chain's CDR3 is CASSISGTSAKETQYF. The CDR3 nucleotides read TGTGCCAGCAGTATCTCCGGGACTAGCGCCAAAGAGACCCAGTACTTC.

The V and J genes are TRBV13 and TRBJ2-5; TRBD1 aligns across 7 bases. Germline CDR1 is PRHDT and CDR2 is FYEKMQ (reference sequence). The CDR3 consists of 15 residues. Trimming took 4 bases from V and 6 from J; bases not matched to a gene: 11. DNA of the CDR3: TGTGCCAGCAGCTCTCTTTCACAGGGGAGAAAGACCCAGTACTTC. This encodes CASSSLSQGRKTQYF.

The V gene is TRBV28, the J gene TRBJ1-1, with D unclear. From germline, CDR1 is MDHEN and CDR2 SYDVKM. V lost 3 bases to trimming and J lost 1 base, with 12 bases between them. CDR3 length equals 15 residues. CDR3 DNA: TGTGCCAGCAGTTTTTGGAGACCCTCGAACACTGAAGCTTTCTTT. Protein sequence: CASSFWRPSNTEAFF.

The chain couples TRBV29-1 to TRBJ2-2, with 12 nucleotides matching TRBD2. The J segment lost 6 bases and the V segment lost 7 bases, leaving 6 bases of the junction unmatched. This CDR3 comprises 14 residues. Germline lookup yields CDR1 SQVTM and CDR2 ANQGSEA. CDR3 DNA sequence: TGCAGCGCAAGGACTAGCGGGAATGCCGGGGAGCTGTTTTTT. It codes for CSARTSGNAGELFF.

The rearrangement links TRBV29-1 to TRBJ2-7; 9 nucleotides line up with TRBD1. V lost 6 bases to trimming and J lost 3 bases; unmatched junction nucleotides: 12. This CDR3 region has 15 residues. Germline assignment: CDR1 SQVTM and CDR2 ANQGSEA. DNA for the CDR3: TGCAGCGTAGTATTACCGGGACAGGGAGTCTACGAGCAGTACTTC. This encodes CSVVLPGQGVYEQYF.

The rearrangement links TRBV4-1 to TRBJ1-2; a possible D gene is TRBD1 (5 bases). The germline V and J ends were trimmed by 1 base and 1 base, with 10 bases remaining between them. Germline CDR1 is MGHRA and CDR2 is YSYEKL. CDR3 length: 15 amino acids. This chain's CDR3 is CASSQGAGDNYGYTF. CDR3 nucleotide sequence: TGCGCCAGCAGCCAAGGGGCGGGGGATAACTATGGCTACACCTTC.

This chain links TRBV10-3 with TRBJ2-1; 8 bases agree with TRBD2. This CDR3 is built from 14 residues. V lost 5 bases to trimming and J lost 6 bases; unmatched junction nucleotides: 6. The germline V gene has CDR1 ENHRY and CDR2 SYGVKD. The CDR3 sequence: CAISLAGPTNEQFF. CDR3 DNA: TGTGCCATCAGTTTAGCGGGACCTACCAATGAGCAGTTCTTC.

The J gene is TRBJ1-1, the V gene TRBV13, with D unclear. CDR1 PRHDT and CDR2 FYEKMQ come from the germline V gene (reference sequence). V lost 5 bases and J 10 bases, leaving 5 bases between the germline ends. This CDR3 is 9 amino acids long. The CDR3 DNA sequence: TGTGCCAGCAGCCGGCCAGCTTTCTTT. It is translated as CASSRPAFF.

The rearrangement joins TRBV9 to TRBJ2-3; D gene unclear. V lost 5 bases and J 0 bases, leaving 4 bases between the germline ends. CDR1 is SGDLS, CDR2 YYNGEE, per germline. The CDR3 contains 12 residues. Written as DNA, the CDR3 is TGTGCCAGCAGTCGGAGCACAGATACGCAGTATTTT. This sequence encodes CASSRSTDTQYF.

V usage is TRBV28 and J usage is TRBJ2-7; D uncertain. Germline V gene data show CDR1 as MDHEN and CDR2 as SYDVKM. This CDR3 contains 13 residues. V lost 5 bases and J lost 5, with 13 bases in between. The CDR3 loop reads CASSQLRQDEQYF. Written as DNA, the CDR3 is TGTGCCAGCAGTCAACTCCGTCAGGACGAGCAGTACTTC.

The genes are TRBV9 and TRBJ2-2, with 8 bases aligning to TRBD2. V dropped 0 bases and J dropped 3; count of bases not matched to a gene: 4. CDR3 length equals 16 residues. Germline V gene data show CDR1 as SGDLS and CDR2 as YYNGEE. CDR3 in DNA: TGTGCCAGCAGCGTAGCTCGGGAGGGCCACACCGGGGAGCTGTTTTTT. This gives the protein CASSVAREGHTGELFF.

About this clonotype: Germline is not matched at one junction end, which may reflect a read error. The chain has TRBV7-7 and TRBJ2-7; no clear D gene. Per the germline V gene, CDR1 is SSHAT and CDR2 is FNYEAQ (reference sequence). The CDR3 is 18 amino acids. The CDR3 loop reads CASSLALPSARSHYEQYF. The CDR3 bases are TGTGCTAGCAGCTTAGCCCTCCCATCCGCCCGGAGCCACTACGAGCAGTACTTC.